This is a list of T cell receptor beta chains from one sample in a study of cytomegalovirus exposure and HLA in healthy donors. Sequencing used immunoSEQ multiplex PCR; TCRdb keeps in-frame clones, though not all of them. Of some 110,000 clones detected, roughly 80% appear once; the ten largest clones hold roughly 23%. Material for sequencing was PBMCs. These receptors were collected from a young man in good health and CMV-seropositive. The CDR3 runs from the conserved cysteine through the conserved F or W. The D gene is left open where the match is weak. The size entry is marked missing in some rows and otherwise reads once, few, many or a size class.

>.|17|TRBJ2-1|TRBD2|TRBV4-1
CASSQASGGAYYNEQFF
TGCGCCAGCAGCCAGGCTAGCGGGGGAGCTTACTACAATGAGCAGTTCTTC
>.|14|TRBJ1-1|TRBD1|TRBV19
CASRDRTSNTEVFF
TGTGCCAGTAGGGACAGGACCTCGAACACTGAAGTTTTCTTT
>few|15|TRBJ1-5|.|TRBV28
CASRPAGNSNQPQHF
TGTGCCAGCAGACCGGCAGGGAATAGCAATCAGCCCCAGCATTTT
>.|12|TRBJ2-3|.|TRBV27
CASSSNLDTQYF
TGTGCCAGCTCGTCGAACTTGGATACGCAGTATTTT
>.|15|TRBJ2-1|.|TRBV7-7
CASSLGEGSYNEQFF
TGTGCCAGCAGCTTGGGTGAGGGCTCCTACAATGAGCAGTTCTTC
>.|13|TRBJ1-2|.|TRBV11-3
CASSRGIYYGYTF
TGTGCCAGCAGCAGGGGTATTTACTATGGCTACACCTTC
>once|15|TRBJ2-3|TRBD2|TRBV19
CASSMGGLGTDTQYF
TGTGCCAGTAGTATGGGGGGGTTGGGAACAGATACGCAGTATTTT
>.|14|TRBJ1-1|.|TRBV7-9
CASRLGYTDTEAFF
TGTGCCAGCAGATTAGGTTACACCGACACTGAAGCTTTCTTT
>.|12|TRBJ1-2|.|TRBV9
CASRVSGSGYTF
TGTGCCAGCAGGGTGAGCGGGAGCGGCTACACCTTC
>few|13|TRBJ2-3|TRBD1|TRBV28
CASSYRGGDTQYF
TGTGCCAGCAGTTACAGGGGTGGAGATACGCAGTATTTT
>.|18|TRBJ2-2|TRBD2|TRBV10-3
CAISDSAGGGRNTGELFF
TGTGCCATCAGTGATTCGGCGGGAGGAGGTAGGAACACCGGGGAGCTGTTTTTT
>once|14|TRBJ2-5|TRBD1|TRBV18
CASSLGQGAETQYF
TGTGCCAGCTCACTGGGACAGGGGGCAGAGACCCAGTACTTC
>few|15|TRBJ1-4|TRBD1|TRBV28
CASSTPGQGAEKLFF
TGTGCCAGCAGTACTCCGGGACAGGGAGCTGAAAAACTGTTTTTT
>.|15|TRBJ2-7|TRBD1|TRBV5-4
CASSSGGRGRSEQYF
TGTGCCAGCAGCTCAGGGGGCAGGGGGCGCAGCGAGCAGTACTTC
>.|12|TRBJ1-1|.|TRBV5-1
CASRGGNTEAFF
TGCGCCAGCAGGGGGGGGAACACTGAAGCTTTCTTT
>.|14|TRBJ1-5|TRBD1|TRBV30
CAWSMGQGYQPQHF
TGTGCCTGGAGCATGGGACAGGGGTATCAGCCCCAGCATTTT
>.|14|TRBJ1-6|.|TRBV7-2
CASRNSGFYSPLHF
TGTGCCAGCAGGAACAGCGGCTTTTATTCACCCCTCCACTTT
>.|16|TRBJ2-2|TRBD1|TRBV5-6
CASSVGSRGHTGELFF
TGTGCCAGCAGCGTAGGTTCCAGGGGGCACACCGGGGAGCTGTTTTTT
>.|16|TRBJ2-5|TRBD2|TRBV10-3
CAISDPTLAGQETQYF
TGTGCCATCAGTGACCCTACACTAGCGGGCCAAGAGACCCAGTACTTC
>.|13|TRBJ2-5|.|TRBV6-5
CAIQGRAEETQYF
TGTGCCATCCAAGGGAGAGCGGAAGAGACCCAGTACTTC
>.|16|TRBJ2-5|.|TRBV30
CAWSVGRTKYQETQYF
TGTGCCTGGAGTGTGGGCAGAACCAAATACCAAGAGACCCAGTACTTC
>.|14|TRBJ2-5|.|TRBV29-1
CSGGRLQGEETQYF
TGCAGCGGTGGAAGGCTACAGGGAGAAGAGACCCAGTACTTC
>.|14|TRBJ2-3|TRBD1|TRBV2
CASSGAGGADTQYF
TGTGCCAGCAGTGGAGCAGGGGGCGCAGATACGCAGTATTTT
>.|15|TRBJ2-1|.|TRBV10-1
CASSYTRSSYNEQFF
TGCGCCAGCAGCTATACCCGGAGCTCCTACAATGAGCAGTTCTTC
>.|13|TRBJ1-1|TRBD1|TRBV7-9
CASRRDSGPEAFF
TGTGCCAGCAGGCGGGACAGCGGTCCTGAAGCTTTCTTT
>few|15|TRBJ1-4|TRBD1|TRBV19
CASSAGTGVGEKLFF
TGTGCCAGTAGCGCTGGGACAGGGGTTGGTGAAAAACTGTTTTTT
>.|14|TRBJ1-5|TRBD1|TRBV19
CASSLGQRRGPQHF
TGTGCCAGTAGCTTGGGACAGCGGCGAGGGCCCCAGCATTTT
>.|15|TRBJ1-1|.|TRBV7-9
CASSLGAGIVSEAFF
TGTGCCAGCAGCTTAGGGGCAGGGATCGTTTCTGAAGCTTTCTTT
>.|17|TRBJ2-2|TRBD1|TRBV18
CASSNPRDRAYTGELFF
TGTGCCAGCTCAAATCCAAGGGACAGGGCTTACACCGGGGAGCTGTTTTTT
>once|16|TRBJ2-1|TRBD1|TRBV5-1
CASSRLTGGSYNEQFF
TGCGCCAGCAGCCGACTGACAGGGGGCTCCTACAATGAGCAGTTCTTC
>.|11|TRBJ2-1|.|TRBV29-1
CSVSSPSEQFF
TGCAGCGTATCTAGCCCTAGTGAGCAGTTCTTC
>once|13|TRBJ2-2|.|TRBV9
CASSFQGAGELFF
TGTGCCAGCAGCTTCCAGGGTGCCGGGGAGCTGTTTTTT
>.|14|TRBJ2-1|TRBD2|TRBV11-3
CASSRGGSGGEQFF
TGTGCCAGCAGCCGAGGGGGTAGCGGGGGTGAGCAGTTCTTC
>.|15|TRBJ2-3|.|TRBV11-2
CASSLRAAGTDTQYF
TGTGCCAGCAGCTTACGAGCGGCGGGCACAGATACGCAGTATTTT
>.|16|TRBJ2-7|TRBD1|TRBV2
CASSGGRGQSLYEQYF
TGTGCCAGCAGTGGCGGTAGGGGACAGAGCCTCTACGAGCAGTACTTC
>few|14|TRBJ2-1|.|TRBV6-1
CASSDQGSHNEQFF
TGTGCCAGCAGTGACCAGGGTTCCCACAATGAGCAGTTCTTC
>.|14|TRBJ1-2|TRBD1|TRBV28
CASSSTGASYGYTF
TGTGCCAGCAGTTCCACAGGGGCGAGCTATGGCTACACCTTC
>.|15|TRBJ2-1|TRBD1|TRBV5-8
CASSYFRDRGNEQFF
TGTGCCAGCAGCTACTTCCGGGACAGGGGAAATGAGCAGTTCTTC
>.|15|TRBJ2-3|TRBD1|TRBV13
CASSLVTGSTDTQYF
TGTGCCAGCAGCCTCGTGACAGGGAGCACAGATACGCAGTATTTT
>.|14|TRBJ1-1|.|TRBV7-9
CASSAGAANTEAFF
TGTGCCAGCAGCGCCGGAGCAGCTAACACTGAAGCTTTCTTT
>.|13|TRBJ2-3|.|TRBV7-2
CASSLAEEGTQYF
TGTGCCAGCAGCTTAGCCGAGGAAGGTACGCAGTATTTT
>few|13|TRBJ1-2|.|TRBV19
CASSHRENYGYTF
TGTGCCAGTAGTCACAGGGAGAACTATGGCTACACCTTC
>.|12|TRBJ1-1|.|TRBV29-1
CSVIPGFPEAFF
TGCAGCGTCATACCAGGGTTTCCTGAAGCTTTCTTT
>.|11|TRBJ1-2|.|TRBV4-1
CASSHYNGYTF
TGCGCCAGCAGCCACTATAATGGCTACACCTTC
>.|16|TRBJ1-6|.|TRBV19
CASSIGAGLSNSPLHF
TGTGCCAGTAGTATAGGAGCGGGCCTATCGAATTCACCCCTCCACTTT
>.|16|TRBJ1-1|TRBD1|TRBV5-1
CASSFSPGGENTEAFF
TGCGCCAGCAGCTTTTCTCCAGGGGGCGAGAACACTGAAGCTTTCTTT
>.|13|TRBJ1-4|.|TRBV5-1
CASSSGYGEKLFF
TGCGCCAGCAGCTCGGGTTACGGTGAAAAACTGTTTTTT
>.|15|TRBJ2-3|.|TRBV7-8
CASSFMEESTDTQYF
TGTGCCAGCAGCTTTATGGAGGAGAGCACAGATACGCAGTATTTT